Listed below are T cell receptor beta chains from one sample, sequenced in a study of human T cells and chemical hapten exposure. A single record per CDR3 protein comes from TCRdb applying MiXCR to the RACE reads. The sample has about 89,000 distinct CDR3 sequences, less than 14% seen once; the top ten hold about 3%. This material consisted of whole blood, taken in connection with sensitization to the hapten diphenylcyclopropenone (DPC). The receptor set was obtained from a woman aged 60-75 years with alopecia areata. Some clones in this sample may be carry-over from other donors' samples. Both conserved end residues are part of each CDR3. D genes are given only for firm matches. A clone size is listed for some rows: how often the clone was seen (once, few, many), or a class if it is expanded.

>TRBJ2-3|many|TRBV10-3|NA
TGTGCCATCAGTGAGGTTGCAGATACGCAGTATTTT
CAISEVADTQYF
>TRBJ1-2|few|TRBV4-1|TRBD1
TGCGCCAGCAGCCAGACAGGGGGCCATGGCTACACCTTC
CASSQTGGHGYTF
>TRBJ2-7|few|TRBV19|NA
TGTGCCAGTAGTATTGAGGGTCGTCTGGAGCAGTACTTC
CASSIEGRLEQYF
>TRBJ1-1|many|TRBV20-1|NA
TGCAGTGCTAGGTGGGGCCCCTTCTTGAACACTGAAGCTTTCTTT
CSARWGPFLNTEAFF
>TRBJ2-1|NA|TRBV21-1|NA
TGTGCCAGCAGCCACCTTTGGGGTAGGGCACCAGACAATGAGCAGTTCTTC
CASSHLWGRAPDNEQFF
>TRBJ2-5|NA|TRBV7-6|NA
TGTGCCAGCAGTACAACAGGGACCCAGTACTTC
CASSTTGTQYF
>TRBJ2-2|NA|TRBV7-6|NA
TGTGCCAGCAGCTTAGCGACACAGGCGAACACCGGGGAGCTGTTTTTT
CASSLATQANTGELFF
>TRBJ2-4|NA|TRBV6-2/TRBV6-3|TRBD2
TGTGCCAGCAGTTACGGGGAGGGCCATTCGAATAACATTCAGTACTTC
CASSYGEGHSNNIQYF
>TRBJ2-1|many|TRBV20-1|TRBD2
TGCAGTGCTAGAGGAGGGACTAGCGGGGGGTTGAATGAGCAGTTCTTC
CSARGGTSGGLNEQFF
>TRBJ2-6|NA|TRBV13|NA
TGTGCCAGCAGCTCAGAACCAGGCTCTGGGGCCAACGTCCTGACTTTC
CASSSEPGSGANVLTF
>TRBJ2-7|many|TRBV29-1|NA
TGCAGCGTTGGCGCAGGGCCTGTAAGCGAGCAGTACTTC
CSVGAGPVSEQYF
>TRBJ2-6|NA|TRBV7-9|NA
TGTGCCAGCAGCTTGGAACTTACATCTGGGGCCAACGTCCTGACTTTC
CASSLELTSGANVLTF
>TRBJ2-7|NA|TRBV27|NA
TGTGCCAGCAGTCTACAGAGACCGGATGGGTCTGAGCAGTACTTC
CASSLQRPDGSEQYF
>TRBJ1-1|few|TRBV7-9|NA
TGTGCCAGCAGCTTAGCATTCGGGGGGCGGAACACTGAAGCTTTCTTT
CASSLAFGGRNTEAFF
>TRBJ1-4|many|TRBV25-1|NA
TGTGCCAGCAGGAGGGCCGGGGCCCGTGAAAAACTGTTTTTT
CASRRAGAREKLFF
>TRBJ2-7|NA|TRBV29-1|TRBD2
TGCAGCGTTGAGGAAGCGGGAGACAGTCCCTACGAGCAGTACTTC
CSVEEAGDSPYEQYF
>TRBJ2-3|NA|TRBV7-9|TRBD2
TGTGCCAGCAGCTCCACCGGGACTAGCGGGACAGATACGCAGTATTTT
CASSSTGTSGTDTQYF
>TRBJ1-4|few|TRBV6-1|TRBD1
TGTGCCAGCAGTGAGCCCACAGGGGGCTTTAGAGAAAAACTGTTTTTT
CASSEPTGGFREKLFF
>TRBJ2-5|many|TRBV29-1|TRBD1
TGCAGCGTGGGACAGATCCAAGAGACCCAGTACTTC
CSVGQIQETQYF
>TRBJ2-1|few|TRBV7-9|TRBD2
TGTGCCGCGGGGGGCGATGAGCAGTTCTTC
CAAGGDEQFF
>TRBJ2-1|few|TRBV5-1|TRBD2
TGCGCCAGCAGCCCTGGGACTAGCGCATTCAATGAGCAGTTCTTC
CASSPGTSAFNEQFF
>TRBJ2-4|few|TRBV7-2|NA
TGTGCCAGCAGCAAAGGGAGCGGGTTAACCAAAAACATTCAGTACTTC
CASSKGSGLTKNIQYF
>TRBJ1-4|few|TRBV7-8|TRBD1
TGTGCCAGCAGCTTAGGTCGGGGACAGGGTTCCGAAAAACTGTTTTTT
CASSLGRGQGSEKLFF
>TRBJ2-2|NA|TRBV5-1|NA
TGCGCCAGCAACTCCGGGGTGGACACCGGGGAGCTGTTTTTT
CASNSGVDTGELFF
>TRBJ2-5|many|TRBV7-3|TRBD2
TGTGCCAGCAGCTTAAACCCTAGCGGGGAGGGGGAGACCCAGTACTTC
CASSLNPSGEGETQYF
>TRBJ2-2|many|TRBV7-7|NA
TGTGCTAGCAGCTTATACGCTGGGCACACCGGGGAGCTGTTTTTT
CASSLYAGHTGELFF
>TRBJ2-1|few|TRBV12-3/TRBV12-4|NA
TGTGCCAACGCGGTTTGGGGGACGGATGAGCAGTTCTTC
CANAVWGTDEQFF
>TRBJ1-2|few|TRBV29-1|NA
TGCAGCGTTGAAGTCCGCCAGGGCTATGGCTACACCTTC
CSVEVRQGYGYTF
>TRBJ1-2|many|TRBV7-8|NA
TGTGCCAGCAGCTCCAGGGTCTCTAACTATGGCTACACCTTC
CASSSRVSNYGYTF
>TRBJ1-1|many|TRBV9|NA
TGTGCCAGCAGTCAAACCGCCCCCATGAACACTGAAGCTTTCTTT
CASSQTAPMNTEAFF
>TRBJ2-7|many|TRBV20-1|NA
TGCAGTGCTACCCCCCCGGGGGGCCGGGGGCTCCCTTCCTACGAGCAGTACTTC
CSATPPGGRGLPSYEQYF
>TRBJ2-5|NA|TRBV2|NA
TGTGCCAGCAGTGAAGGGGCAAGAAGAGAGACCCAGTACTTC
CASSEGARRETQYF
>TRBJ2-7|few|TRBV30|NA
TGTGCCTGGAGTAAGGGGGGCGGCGAGCAGTACTTC
CAWSKGGGEQYF
>TRBJ2-3|NA|TRBV20-1|NA
TGCAGTGCGGCCGACACCACAATACCCACAGATACGCAGTATTTT
CSAADTTIPTDTQYF
>TRBJ1-2|few|TRBV5-8|TRBD1
TGTGCCAGCAGCTTGGTTGACAGGGGAGGGTCTGGCTACACCTTC
CASSLVDRGGSGYTF
>TRBJ2-5|many|TRBV6-2/TRBV6-3|NA
TGTGCCAGCAGTTACTCGTGGCAGGGATTAGGTGAGACCCAGTACTTC
CASSYSWQGLGETQYF
>TRBJ1-2|NA|TRBV7-9|NA
TGTGCCAGCACCGGGGTCTTCCGGGCCGATCGTCCCTATGGCTACACCTTC
CASTGVFRADRPYGYTF
>TRBJ2-5|NA|TRBV6-1|TRBD2
TGTGCCAGCAGTGATACAGCGGGGCCCGAAACCTTGGAGACCCAGTACTTC
CASSDTAGPETLETQYF
>TRBJ1-5|NA|TRBV20-1|NA
TGCAGTGCTAGAGGAGATAGCAATCAGCCCCAGCATTTT
CSARGDSNQPQHF
>TRBJ2-5|many|TRBV29-1|NA
TGCAGCGTTGATACGGACCGACAAGAGACCCAGTACTTC
CSVDTDRQETQYF
>TRBJ2-2|few|TRBV10-2|NA
TGCGCCAGCACCGAGACTCAGTGGGCGCTAACCGGGGAGCTGTTTTTT
CASTETQWALTGELFF
>TRBJ1-1|many|TRBV5-5|TRBD1
TGTGCCAGCAGCTGGGGACAGCAGAACACTGAAGCTTTCTTT
CASSWGQQNTEAFF
>TRBJ2-5|many|TRBV27|NA
TGTGCCTCCTCCCGCGAATCTCGGAGGTACCAAGAGACCCAGTACTTC
CASSRESRRYQETQYF
>TRBJ1-1|many|TRBV11-2|NA
TGTGCCAGCAGCGCGATTCAGGGGAAAGCTTTCTTT
CASSAIQGKAFF
>TRBJ2-1|many|TRBV11-2|NA
TGTGCCAGCAGCTTAGCGCTCCGGGGTATCAGGGCCTACAATGAGCAGTTCTTC
CASSLALRGIRAYNEQFF
>TRBJ2-3|many|TRBV7-9|NA
TGTGCCAGCAGCCAAATTCTAGCCGCGCCCACAGATACGCAGTATTTT
CASSQILAAPTDTQYF